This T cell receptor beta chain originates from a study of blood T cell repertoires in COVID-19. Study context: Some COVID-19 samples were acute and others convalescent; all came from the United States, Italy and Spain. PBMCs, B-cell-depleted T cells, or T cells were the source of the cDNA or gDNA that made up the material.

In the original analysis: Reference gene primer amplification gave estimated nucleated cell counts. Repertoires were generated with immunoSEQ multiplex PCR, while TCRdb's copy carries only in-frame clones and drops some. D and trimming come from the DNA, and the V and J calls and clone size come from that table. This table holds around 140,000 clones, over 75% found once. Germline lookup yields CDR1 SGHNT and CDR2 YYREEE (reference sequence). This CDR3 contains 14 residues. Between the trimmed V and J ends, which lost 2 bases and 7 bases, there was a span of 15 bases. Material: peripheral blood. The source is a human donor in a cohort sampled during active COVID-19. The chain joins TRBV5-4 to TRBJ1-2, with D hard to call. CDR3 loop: CASSLYGVQSGYTF. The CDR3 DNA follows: TGTGCCAGCAGCTTATACGGGGTCCAGAGTGGCTACACCTTC.